The clone carrying this TCR beta chain was counted at least ten times. The data stem from a study of T-cell reconstitution after alpha-beta-depleted transplantation in children. The CDR3 spans 14 residues. CDR1 and CDR2 from the germline V gene are SGDLS and YYNGEE. Trimming left V 3 bases short and J 1 base short, with 10 bases between. A TCRbeta library incorporating unique molecular identifiers was prepared. TCRdb recomputed calls from the PCR reads with MiXCR, one row per CDR3 protein. The sample shows fewer than 95,000 distinct CDR3 sequences, 12% of them seen only once. J is TRBJ2-5 and V is TRBV9; the D gene could be TRBD1 or TRBD2 (5 bases each). Here the sequenced sample was PBMCs from the stem cell graft donor, taken from the stem cell graft. This receptor was identified in a human donor who donated a stem cell graft to a child with inherited bone marrow failure. The CDR3 region has the DNA TGTGCCAGCAGCGGGGGGATTCTCCAAGAGACCCAGTACTTC. Amino acids: CASSGGILQETQYF.